Below are 13 T cell receptor beta chains sequenced from a single sample in a study of T cell changes during pregnancy in multiple sclerosis. Libraries were prepared by immunoSEQ multiplex PCR; TCRdb keeps only in-frame clonotypes and omits some of them. The repertoire holds about 50,000 clones, with around nine tenths as singletons. The sequencing used CD4+ T cells from peripheral blood mononuclear cells, collected before pregnancy. These receptors came from a female donor with multiple sclerosis, enrolled in a pregnancy study.

The chain is built from TRBV4-3 and TRBJ2-7; 11 bases agree with TRBD2. Germline values: CDR1 LGHNA, CDR2 YSLEER. J was trimmed by 7 bases and V by 3 bases; bases with no gene match: 5. The CDR3 runs 14 residues. CDR3 residues: CASSQPTSGKEQYF. The CDR3 DNA reads TGCGCCAGCAGCCAGCCGACTAGCGGGAAAGAGCAGTACTTC.

The chain carries TRBV5-1 and TRBJ2-1; TRBD2 matches 10 bases. V was pared by 3 bases and J by 1 base, with 19 bases of the junction left unmatched. This CDR3 is built from 21 residues. CDR1 is SGHRS, CDR2 YFSETQ, per germline. CDR3 in amino acids: CASSWLGGLAGVGGSYNEQFF. As DNA, the CDR3 is TGCGCCAGCAGCTGGCTAGGTGGTCTAGCGGGAGTGGGGGGATCCTACAATGAGCAGTTCTTC.

The chain recombines TRBV20-1 with TRBJ2-1; D unclear. Germline V gives CDR1 DFQATT, CDR2 SNEGSKA (reference sequence). The CDR3 has 11 residues. Trimming pared 4 bases from V and 8 bases from J, leaving 9 bases between. This CDR3 reads CSAKRSHEQFF. In DNA, the CDR3 is TGCAGTGCTAAACGGTCCCATGAGCAGTTCTTC.

The chain carries TRBV10-2 and TRBJ1-2; D call uncertain. CDR3 length: 12 amino acids. Trimming left V 9 bases short and J 6 bases short, with 14 bases between. CDR1 and CDR2 (germline): WSHSY, SAAADI. As DNA, the CDR3 is TGCGCCAGTAGTATTGATCGCGATGGCTACACCTTC. This encodes CASSIDRDGYTF.

This clone came up a few times. This chain joins TRBV6-6 and TRBJ1-2, with 7 bases that match TRBD1. The CDR3 has 14 residues. Germline values: CDR1 MNHNY, CDR2 SVGAGI (reference sequence). Trimming cost V 7 bases and J 0 bases; bases outside gene matches: 5. The CDR3 loop reads CASNRQGANYGYTF. The CDR3 coding sequence is TGTGCCAGCAACAGACAGGGAGCTAACTATGGCTACACCTTC.

This chain connects TRBV4-1 to TRBJ2-1, with TRBD2 matching 7 bases. J lost 4 bases, V lost 3 bases, and 0 bases had no gene match. CDR3 length equals 13 residues. Germline V gives CDR1 MGHRA, CDR2 YSYEKL. CDR3 nucleotide sequence: TGCGCCAGCAGCCAGGGACTATACAATGAGCAGTTCTTC. It yields the protein CASSQGLYNEQFF.

The rearrangement joins TRBV5-1 to TRBJ2-7, with 9 bases identical to TRBD1. CDR3 length: 13 residues. Germline CDR1 reads SGHRS; CDR2 reads YFSETQ. Germline trimming cut 3 bases from V and 6 bases from J; bases unmatched to any gene: 4. The CDR3 loop reads CASSWGQGTEQYF. In DNA form, the CDR3 reads TGCGCCAGCAGCTGGGGACAGGGAACCGAGCAGTACTTC.

This clone appeared a few times. This chain uses TRBV30 with TRBJ1-1, with a tentative D call TRBD1 (5 bases). V was trimmed by 3 bases and J by 1 base, leaving 9 bases between them. The CDR3 totals 13 residues. CDR1 is GTSNPN and CDR2 is SVGIG in the germline V gene (reference sequence). The CDR3 nucleotides read TGTGCCTGGAGCCTTACAGGGAACACTGAAGCTTTCTTT. It specifies CAWSLTGNTEAFF.

There are a few counts of this clone. The rearrangement links TRBV15 to TRBJ2-3, with TRBD1 matching over 10 bases. The CDR3 has 17 amino acids. J was trimmed by 6 bases and V by 3 bases; bases with no gene match: 12. CDR1 and CDR2 (germline): LNHNV, YYDKDF (reference sequence). DNA for the CDR3: TGTGCCACCAGCAGCGGGAGGTGGGGACAGGGGCTGGATACGCAGTATTTT. It encodes CATSSGRWGQGLDTQYF.

The chain joins TRBV7-8 to TRBJ2-1; 11 nucleotides align to TRBD2. Germline V gene sequence: CDR1 SGHVS, CDR2 FQNEAQ. V shed 2 bases, J shed 7 bases, and the junction held 13 bases outside the gene matches. The CDR3 is 18 amino acids. The CDR3 sequence is CASSLFLPTSGTRNEQFF. For the CDR3, the DNA is TGTGCCAGCAGCTTATTTCTCCCGACTAGCGGGACCCGGAATGAGCAGTTCTTC.

The V and J genes are TRBV4-1 and TRBJ1-2; 8 nucleotides agree with TRBD1. CDR3 length equals 17 residues. Germline values: CDR1 MGHRA, CDR2 YSYEKL. V gave up 0 bases and J gave up 3 bases; unmatched junction bases: 9. The CDR3: CASSQERGRGLYYGYTF. CDR3 coding DNA: TGCGCCAGCAGCCAAGAGAGGGGCAGGGGGCTTTACTATGGCTACACCTTC.

The chain combines TRBV14 with TRBJ1-1; possibly TRBD1 for D (6 bases). Per the germline V gene, CDR1 is SGHDN and CDR2 is FVKESK. The germline V and J ends were trimmed by 4 bases and 6 bases, with 15 bases remaining between them. The CDR3 has 14 amino acids. The CDR3 DNA follows: TGTGCCAGCAGCCGAGCAGGGGCGCCCGCTGAAGCTTTCTTT. Protein: CASSRAGAPAEAFF. The full variable domain, in which reference TRBV14 and TRBJ1-1 provide the parts outside the CDR3, is EAGVTQFPSHSVIEKGQTVTLRCDPISGHDNLYWYRRVMGKEIKFLLHFVKESKQDESGMPNNRFLAERTGGTYSTLKVQPAELEDSGVYFCASSRAGAPAEAFFGQGTRLTVV.

The chain has TRBV29-1 and TRBJ1-2; 12 bases are shared with TRBD1. The V gene end was trimmed by 4 bases and the J gene end by 7 bases; junction bases not matched to a gene: 1. CDR1 and CDR2 (germline): SQVTM, ANQGSEA. The CDR3 spans 12 residues. CDR3: CSVGGQGAGYTF. The CDR3 DNA reads as TGCAGCGTTGGGGGACAGGGGGCTGGCTACACCTTC.